This T cell receptor beta chain originates from a study of a mutant IDH1 vaccine in newly diagnosed glioma. For the study at large: Vaccine dosing followed radiotherapy by 4-6 weeks, or accompanied temozolomide cycles. Sex distribution of treated patients was approximately 60% male and about 40% female; mean age was about 40 years.

V was pared by 10 bases and J by 1 base, with 11 bases between. The CDR3 has 13 amino acids. Germline loops: CDR1 SNHLY, CDR2 FYNNEI. Method: immunoSEQ multiplex PCR; TCRdb's copy keeps in-frame clones and lacks some. Here the sample spans about 65,000 clones, approximately 81% being singletons. Details on this clone: Its antigen is still unknown.

Documented time point: week 23, last vaccination. In the vaccine, a single dose held 300 ug of the mutant IDH1 20-mer peptide, along with topical imiquimod. The clonotype was recovered from a man aged 30 to 39 with glioma. The V and J genes are TRBV2 and TRBJ1-5; D may be TRBD1 (5 bases). The specimen was PBMCs, collected from a glioma patient whose treatment included an IDH1 peptide vaccine. In nucleotides, the CDR3 is TGTGCCACCTTACAGGAGAGCAATCAGCCCCAGCATTTT. The encoded protein is CATLQESNQPQHF.